Following are 4 T cell receptor beta chains from one sample sequenced in a study of vaccination effects on CD4 cells after COVID-19. Sequencing was preceded by expansion of antigen-specific CD4+ T cells with viral peptide pools in the ViraFEST assay. Cells that had been cultured for 9 to 10 days were the source of isolated CD4+ T cells. None of the vaccinated had previously contracted SARS-CoV-2, and their nucleocapsid antibodies tested negative. Their antigens remain unidentified. Clones were sequenced by immunoSEQ multiplex PCR, and TCRdb holds only the in-frame ones, with some missing. The sample consists of under 45,000 clones, roughly 82% of them appearing once. The sequences come from CD4+ T cells from PBMCs cultured with HCoV-NL63 spike peptides, collected before COVID-19 vaccination. The receptors derive from a human donor who received a COVID-19 vaccine.

The CDR3 DNA reads TGCGCCAGCAGTGGGACTAGCTTGTCCGATACGCAGTATTTT. Its protein product is CASSGTSLSDTQYF. The J gene is TRBJ2-3, the V gene TRBV10-2, with TRBD2 matching 8 bases. The CDR3 runs to 14 residues. In germline, CDR1 is WSHSY, CDR2 SAAADI. V lost 4 bases to trimming and J lost 6 bases; unmatched junction nucleotides: 6.

V gene TRBV7-8 combines with J gene TRBJ1-5; D may be TRBD1 (6 bases). CDR1 SGHVS and CDR2 FQNEAQ come from the germline V gene. V lost 0 bases and J lost 3, with 9 bases in between. The CDR3 contains 15 residues. The CDR3 is CASSLAGGYNQPQHF. CDR3 coding DNA: TGTGCCAGCAGCTTAGCTGGGGGCTACAATCAGCCCCAGCATTTT.

The chain combines TRBV6-2 or TRBV6-3 with TRBJ2-5, with TRBD1 matching 7 bases. The CDR3 loop spans 13 amino acids. Germline V gene lookup returns CDR1 MNHEY and CDR2 SVGEGT. The junction had 0 bases not matched to a gene; V was cut back by 1 base and J by 4 bases. CDR3 nucleotide sequence: TGTGCCAGCAGTTACTACAGGGGAGAGACCCAGTACTTC. Translating gives CASSYYRGETQYF.

The chain recombines TRBV24-1 with TRBJ2-5; TRBD1 agrees at 9 bases. CDR3 length: 15 residues. With V trimmed by 4 bases and J by 4 bases, 6 bases remained unmatched. Germline CDR1 KGHDR, CDR2 SFDVKD. The CDR3 DNA follows: TGTGCCACCAGTGAGAGGACAGGGGCGGTAGAGACCCAGTACTTC. This encodes CATSERTGAVETQYF.